This TCR beta chain was identified during a study of T cells after yellow fever vaccination. Study results and caveats: Highly abundant clonotypes carried over from the bulk population could end up in FACS-sorted repertoires as contaminants.

This clonotype turned up a few times. Antigen: not known. In germline, CDR1 is DFQATT, CDR2 SNEGSKA (reference sequence). V was shortened by 2 bases and J by 3 bases, with 1 base between the two germline ends. The CDR3 sequence is 10 residues long. The TCR cDNA carried a universal primer site and UMIs from 5'RACE template switching. A single record per CDR3 protein comes from TCRdb applying MiXCR to the 5' RACE reads. Here the sample spans approximately 260,000 distinct CDR3 sequences, about 5.2% being singletons. The sequence was obtained from a young man who received the YFV17D yellow fever vaccine. The rearrangement joins TRBV20-1 to TRBJ1-2; D uncertain. This specimen consisted of CD4+ T cells sorted from PBMCs, obtained on the day of the yellow fever booster vaccination. CDR3 coding DNA: TGCAGTGCTAGACACTATGGCTACACCTTC. Translating gives CSARHYGYTF.